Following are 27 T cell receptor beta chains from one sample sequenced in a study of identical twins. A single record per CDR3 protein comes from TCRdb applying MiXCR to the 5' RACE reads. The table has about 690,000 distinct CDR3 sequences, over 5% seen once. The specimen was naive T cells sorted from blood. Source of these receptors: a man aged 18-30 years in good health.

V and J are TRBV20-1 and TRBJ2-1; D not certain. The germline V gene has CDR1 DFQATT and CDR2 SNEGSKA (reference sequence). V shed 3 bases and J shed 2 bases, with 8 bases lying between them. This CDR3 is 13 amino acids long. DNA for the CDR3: TGCAGTGCTAGGACGGAGACCTACAATGAGCAGTTCTTC. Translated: CSARTETYNEQFF.

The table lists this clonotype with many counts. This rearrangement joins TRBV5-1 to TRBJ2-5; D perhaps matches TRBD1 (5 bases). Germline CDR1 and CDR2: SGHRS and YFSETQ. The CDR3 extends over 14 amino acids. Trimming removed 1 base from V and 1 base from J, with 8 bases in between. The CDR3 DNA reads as TGCGCCAGCAGCTTGAGGGGCAGCCAAGAGACCCAGTACTTC. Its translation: CASSLRGSQETQYF.

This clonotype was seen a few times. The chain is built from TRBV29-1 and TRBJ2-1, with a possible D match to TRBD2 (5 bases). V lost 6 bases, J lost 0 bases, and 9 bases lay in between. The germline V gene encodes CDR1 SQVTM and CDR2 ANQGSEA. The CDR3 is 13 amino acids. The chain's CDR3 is CSVGANSYNEQFF. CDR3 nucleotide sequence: TGCAGCGTGGGAGCCAACTCCTACAATGAGCAGTTCTTC.

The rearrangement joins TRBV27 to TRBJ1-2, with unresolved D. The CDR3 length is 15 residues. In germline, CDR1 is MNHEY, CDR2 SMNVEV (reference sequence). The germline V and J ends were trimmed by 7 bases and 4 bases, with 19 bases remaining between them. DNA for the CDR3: TGTGCCAGCACATCATTGGTGATGACGGCCTATGGCTACACCTTC. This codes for CASTSLVMTAYGYTF.

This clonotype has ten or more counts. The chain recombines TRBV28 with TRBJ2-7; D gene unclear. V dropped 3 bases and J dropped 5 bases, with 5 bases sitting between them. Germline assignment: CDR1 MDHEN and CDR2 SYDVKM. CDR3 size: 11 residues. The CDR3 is CASSFYNEQYF. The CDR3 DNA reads TGTGCCAGCAGTTTTTATAACGAGCAGTACTTC.

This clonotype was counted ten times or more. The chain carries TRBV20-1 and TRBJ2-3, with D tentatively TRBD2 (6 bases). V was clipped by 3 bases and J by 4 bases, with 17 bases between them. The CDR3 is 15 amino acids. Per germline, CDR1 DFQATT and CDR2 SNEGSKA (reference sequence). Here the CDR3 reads CSARGLGSRSDTQYF. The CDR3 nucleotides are TGCAGTGCTAGGGGACTCGGGAGTAGGTCAGATACGCAGTATTTT.

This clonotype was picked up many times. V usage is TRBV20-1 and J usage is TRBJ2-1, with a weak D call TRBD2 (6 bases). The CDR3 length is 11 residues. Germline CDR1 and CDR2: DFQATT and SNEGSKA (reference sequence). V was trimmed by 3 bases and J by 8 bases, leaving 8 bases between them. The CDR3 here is CSASGTHEQFF. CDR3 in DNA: TGCAGTGCTAGTGGGACTCATGAGCAGTTCTTC.

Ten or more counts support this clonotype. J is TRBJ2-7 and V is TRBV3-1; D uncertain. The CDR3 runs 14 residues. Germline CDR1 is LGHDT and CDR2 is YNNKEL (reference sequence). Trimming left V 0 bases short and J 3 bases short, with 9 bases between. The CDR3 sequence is CASSQDPIFYEQYF. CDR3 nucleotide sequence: TGTGCCAGCAGCCAAGATCCCATCTTCTACGAGCAGTACTTC.

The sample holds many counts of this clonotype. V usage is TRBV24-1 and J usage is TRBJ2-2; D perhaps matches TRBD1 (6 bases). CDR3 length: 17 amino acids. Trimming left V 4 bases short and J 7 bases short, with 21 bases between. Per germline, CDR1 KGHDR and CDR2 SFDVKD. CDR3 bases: TGTGCCACCAGTGACCCCCCAGGGGATTTTCGTCACGGGGAGCTGTTTTTT. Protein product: CATSDPPGDFRHGELFF.

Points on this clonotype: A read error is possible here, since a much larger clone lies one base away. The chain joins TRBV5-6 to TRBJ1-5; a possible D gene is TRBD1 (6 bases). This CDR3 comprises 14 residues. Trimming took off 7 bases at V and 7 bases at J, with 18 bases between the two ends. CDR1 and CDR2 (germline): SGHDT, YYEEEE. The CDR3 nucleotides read TGTGCCAGCGGCCGGCTACAGGGAGCCCAGCCCCAGCATTTT. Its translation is CASGRLQGAQPQHF.

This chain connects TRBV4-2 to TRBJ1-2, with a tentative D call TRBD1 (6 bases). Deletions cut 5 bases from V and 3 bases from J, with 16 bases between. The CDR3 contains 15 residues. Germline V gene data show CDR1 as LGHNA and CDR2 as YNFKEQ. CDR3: CASSEGGLGHYGYTF. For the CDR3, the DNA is TGTGCCAGCAGCGAAGGGGGGCTGGGGCACTATGGCTACACCTTC.

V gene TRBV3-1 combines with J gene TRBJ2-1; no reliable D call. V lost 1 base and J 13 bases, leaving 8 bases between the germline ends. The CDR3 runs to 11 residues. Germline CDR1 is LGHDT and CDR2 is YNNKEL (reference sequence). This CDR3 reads CASSQGLFQFF. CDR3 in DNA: TGTGCCAGCAGCCAAGGACTGTTCCAGTTCTTC.

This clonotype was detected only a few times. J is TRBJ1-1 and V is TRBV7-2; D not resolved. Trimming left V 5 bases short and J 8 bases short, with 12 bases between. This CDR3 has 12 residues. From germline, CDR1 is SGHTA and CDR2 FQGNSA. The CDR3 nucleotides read TGTGCCAGCAGCGAGACGACGCGCGAAGCTTTCTTT. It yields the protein CASSETTREAFF.

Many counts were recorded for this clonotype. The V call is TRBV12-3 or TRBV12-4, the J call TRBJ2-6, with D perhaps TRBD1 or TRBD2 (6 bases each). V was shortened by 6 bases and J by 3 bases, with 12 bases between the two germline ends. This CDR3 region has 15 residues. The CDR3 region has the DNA TGTGCCAGCAGCCTAGGGGGAGGTGGGGCCAACGTCCTGACTTTC. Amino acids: CASSLGGGGANVLTF.

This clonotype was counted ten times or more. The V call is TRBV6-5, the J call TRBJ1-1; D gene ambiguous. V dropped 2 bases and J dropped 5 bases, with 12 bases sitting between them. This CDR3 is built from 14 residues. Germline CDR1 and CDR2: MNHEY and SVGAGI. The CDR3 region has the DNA TGTGCCAGCAGTTACCTAGGACCGAGAACTGAAGCTTTCTTT. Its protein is CASSYLGPRTEAFF.

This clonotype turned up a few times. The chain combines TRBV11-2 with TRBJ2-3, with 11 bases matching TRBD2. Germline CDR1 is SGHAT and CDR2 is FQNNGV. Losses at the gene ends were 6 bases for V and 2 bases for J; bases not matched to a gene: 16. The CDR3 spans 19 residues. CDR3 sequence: CASSSRGTSGLTPTDTQYF. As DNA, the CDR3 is TGTGCCAGCAGTTCCCGTGGGACTAGCGGTCTCACCCCCACAGATACGCAGTATTTT.

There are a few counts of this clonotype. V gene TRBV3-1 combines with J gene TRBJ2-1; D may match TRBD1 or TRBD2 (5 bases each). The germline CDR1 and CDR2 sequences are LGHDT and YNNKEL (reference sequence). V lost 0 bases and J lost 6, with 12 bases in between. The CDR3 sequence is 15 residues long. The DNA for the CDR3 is TGTGCCAGCAGCCAAGAGCCAGGGAGAGGCAATGAGCAGTTCTTC. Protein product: CASSQEPGRGNEQFF.

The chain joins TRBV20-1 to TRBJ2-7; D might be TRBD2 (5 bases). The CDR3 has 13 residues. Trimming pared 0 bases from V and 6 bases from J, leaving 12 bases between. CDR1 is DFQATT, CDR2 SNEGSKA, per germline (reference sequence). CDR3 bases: TGCAGTGCTAGAGATCCCGTGAGCGGCGAGCAGTACTTC. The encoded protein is CSARDPVSGEQYF.

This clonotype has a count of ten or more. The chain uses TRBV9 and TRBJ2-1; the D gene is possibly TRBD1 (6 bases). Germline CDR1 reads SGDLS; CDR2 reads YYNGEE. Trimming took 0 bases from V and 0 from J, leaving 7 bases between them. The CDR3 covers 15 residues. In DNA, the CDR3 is TGTGCCAGCAGCGTAGAGGGGGACTCCTACAATGAGCAGTTCTTC. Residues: CASSVEGDSYNEQFF.

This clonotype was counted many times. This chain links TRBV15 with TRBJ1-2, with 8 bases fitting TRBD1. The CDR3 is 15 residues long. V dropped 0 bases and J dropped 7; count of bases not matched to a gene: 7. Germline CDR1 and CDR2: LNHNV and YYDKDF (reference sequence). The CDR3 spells CATSRDKDRVSGYTF. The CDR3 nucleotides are TGTGCCACCAGCAGAGATAAGGACAGGGTGTCTGGCTACACCTTC.

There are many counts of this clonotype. For the CDR3, the DNA is TGTGCCAGCAGTTTGTTGGGAGGCGATTTCTACGAGCAGTACTTC. As protein: CASSLLGGDFYEQYF. This chain uses TRBV27 with TRBJ2-7; D may be TRBD2 (6 bases). Germline CDR1 MNHEY, CDR2 SMNVEV (reference sequence). This CDR3 spans 15 amino acids. Trimming removed 3 bases from V and 3 bases from J, with 15 bases in between.

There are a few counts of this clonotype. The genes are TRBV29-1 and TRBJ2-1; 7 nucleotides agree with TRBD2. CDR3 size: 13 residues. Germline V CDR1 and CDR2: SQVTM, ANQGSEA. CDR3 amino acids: CTTKVGGPDEQFF. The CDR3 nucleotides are TGCACCACTAAGGTGGGAGGGCCGGATGAGCAGTTCTTC.

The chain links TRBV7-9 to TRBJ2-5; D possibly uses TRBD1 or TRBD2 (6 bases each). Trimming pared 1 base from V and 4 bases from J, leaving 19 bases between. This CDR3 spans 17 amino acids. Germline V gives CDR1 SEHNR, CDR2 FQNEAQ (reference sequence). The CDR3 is CASSLVGGGPRRETQYF. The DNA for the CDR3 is TGTGCCAGCAGCTTAGTCGGAGGGGGTCCGCGGCGAGAGACCCAGTACTTC.

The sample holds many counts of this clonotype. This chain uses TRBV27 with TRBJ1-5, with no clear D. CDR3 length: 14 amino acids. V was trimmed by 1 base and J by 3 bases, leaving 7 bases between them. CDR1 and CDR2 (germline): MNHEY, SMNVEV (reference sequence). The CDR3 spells CASSLYSNNQPQHF. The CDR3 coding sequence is TGTGCCAGCAGTTTATACAGTAACAATCAGCCCCAGCATTTT.

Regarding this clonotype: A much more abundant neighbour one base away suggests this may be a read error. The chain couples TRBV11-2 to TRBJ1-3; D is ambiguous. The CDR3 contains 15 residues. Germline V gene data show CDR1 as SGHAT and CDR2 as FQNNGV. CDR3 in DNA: TGTGCCAGCAGCTTAGACGGACGCTCTGGAAACACCAAATATTTT. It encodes CASSLDGRSGNTKYF.

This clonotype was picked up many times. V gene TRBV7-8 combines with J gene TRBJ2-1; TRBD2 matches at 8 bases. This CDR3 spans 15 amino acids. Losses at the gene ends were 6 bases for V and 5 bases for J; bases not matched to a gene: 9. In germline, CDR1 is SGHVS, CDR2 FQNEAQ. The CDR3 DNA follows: TGTGCCAGCAGTTCCCGGGAACTAGCGGACAATGAGCAGTTCTTC. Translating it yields CASSSRELADNEQFF.

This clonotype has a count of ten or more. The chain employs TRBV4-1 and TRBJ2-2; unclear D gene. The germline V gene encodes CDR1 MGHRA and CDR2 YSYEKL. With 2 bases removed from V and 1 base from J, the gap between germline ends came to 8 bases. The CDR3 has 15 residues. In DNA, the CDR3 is TGCGCCAGCAGCCAACGTCAGAGGAACACCGGGGAGCTGTTTTTT. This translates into CASSQRQRNTGELFF.